Shown below are 18 T cell receptor beta chains from a single sample sequenced in a study of STAT5B mutations in CD4+ large granular lymphocyte leukemia. Sequenced by immunoSEQ multiplex PCR; TCRdb stores in-frame clones only, minus some. The table shows approximately 21,000 clones, with around 76% occurring only once. Specimen: CD4+ T cells from blood buffy coats. The receptors come from a human donor in good health.

The rearrangement joins TRBV5-1 to TRBJ2-1; D is unclear. Germline-derived CDR1 and CDR2 are SGHRS and YFSETQ. The V and J ends lost 0 bases and 3 bases respectively, with 4 bases between them. The CDR3 runs 13 residues. CDR3 region: CASSLGSYNEQFF. The DNA for the CDR3 is TGCGCCAGCAGCTTGGGGAGCTACAATGAGCAGTTCTTC.

Worth noting for this clone: At one boundary the junction diverges from the germline segment, which might be a read error. The genes are TRBV10-3 and TRBJ2-4, with unresolved D. The CDR3 sequence is 12 residues long. Per the germline V gene, CDR1 is ENHRY and CDR2 is SYGVKD. CDR3 region: CAISAGQSTPLF. The CDR3 DNA sequence: TGTGCCATCAGTGCCGGGCAGTCCACTCCGCTCTTC.

The chain employs TRBV7-9 and TRBJ1-5; 11 nucleotides agree with TRBD1. Germline values: CDR1 SEHNR, CDR2 FQNEAQ (reference sequence). V lost 1 base, J lost 5 bases, and 1 base stayed unmatched. The CDR3 has 15 residues. CDR3 protein: CASSLGTGGHQPQHF. As DNA, the CDR3 is TGTGCCAGCAGCTTAGGGACAGGGGGCCATCAGCCCCAGCATTTT.

This clone was detected a few times. V and J are TRBV7-2 and TRBJ2-2; D remains ambiguous. The CDR3 has 16 amino acids. CDR1 and CDR2 from the germline V gene are SGHTA and FQGNSA. V lost 5 bases to trimming and J lost 0 bases, with 13 bases between them. This CDR3 reads CASSRKDGTNTGELFF. The CDR3, as DNA: TGTGCCAGCAGCAGAAAGGACGGAACGAACACCGGGGAGCTGTTTTTT.

The chain uses TRBV29-1 and TRBJ2-3; D gene uncertain. The V end was cut by 7 bases, the J end by 4 bases, with 9 bases between. Germline V gene data show CDR1 as SQVTM and CDR2 as ANQGSEA. There are 11 residues in the CDR3. The CDR3 sequence: CSARTADTQYF. In DNA, the CDR3 is TGCAGCGCCAGAACGGCAGATACGCAGTATTTT.

This chain joins TRBV5-6 and TRBJ2-5; tentative D call: TRBD2 (6 bases). V lost 2 bases, J lost 1 base, and 12 bases lay in between. CDR1 is SGHDT and CDR2 is YYEEEE in the germline V gene. This CDR3 has 15 residues. As DNA, the CDR3 is TGTGCCAGCAGCTTCCCCGCGGGGATCCAAGAGACCCAGTACTTC. This translates into CASSFPAGIQETQYF.

The chain recombines TRBV18 with TRBJ2-7; TRBD2 aligns across 10 bases. The CDR3 totals 17 residues. V shed 4 bases, J shed 0 bases, and the junction held 9 bases outside the gene matches. The germline V gene has CDR1 KGHSH and CDR2 LQKENI. CDR3 in amino acids: CASSLVAGGLLSYEQYF. In DNA form, the CDR3 reads TGTGCCAGCTCACTCGTAGCGGGGGGATTACTCTCCTACGAGCAGTACTTC.

This chain joins TRBV15 and TRBJ1-6; 8 nucleotides match TRBD1. The V gene end was trimmed by 4 bases and the J gene end by 6 bases; junction bases not matched to a gene: 5. CDR3 length equals 15 residues. Germline V gene lookup returns CDR1 LNHNV and CDR2 YYDKDF (reference sequence). CDR3 bases: TGTGCCACCAGCAAAGGGACAGGATTTAATTCACCCCTCCACTTT. The encoded protein is CATSKGTGFNSPLHF.

The chain uses TRBV2 and TRBJ1-2; TRBD1 matches 7 bases. The junction had 8 bases not matched to a gene; V was cut back by 6 bases and J by 7 bases. This CDR3 has 13 amino acids. The germline V gene has CDR1 SNHLY and CDR2 FYNNEI. The CDR3 loop reads CASRRGQVLGYTF. CDR3 coding DNA: TGTGCCAGCAGACGAGGACAGGTCCTTGGCTACACCTTC.

The chain recombines TRBV7-2 with TRBJ1-3, with TRBD1 as a possible D gene (5 bases). The CDR3 covers 16 residues. Germline V gene data show CDR1 as SGHTA and CDR2 as FQGNSA. The V end lost 1 base, the J end lost 3 bases, and 13 bases lay between the germline ends. The CDR3: CASSLGRGVDGNTIYF. The DNA of the CDR3 is TGTGCCAGCAGCTTAGGGCGGGGGGTGGATGGAAACACCATATATTTT.

This chain connects TRBV19 to TRBJ1-1, with a possible D match to TRBD1 (5 bases). Germline CDR1 LNHDA, CDR2 SQIVND (reference sequence). V was clipped by 4 bases and J by 1 base, with 16 bases between them. The CDR3 loop spans 16 amino acids. The CDR3 loop reads CASSSFVGPQNTEAFF. Here the CDR3 DNA reads TGTGCCAGTAGTAGTTTTGTGGGACCCCAGAACACTGAAGCTTTCTTT.

As regards this clone: An end of the junction differs from the germline gene, which may be a read error. The chain has TRBV29-1 and TRBJ2-5; 7 nucleotides line up with TRBD1. Near its end, the DNA agrees better with TRBJ2-7, so the J call may be wrong. CDR1 and CDR2 from the germline V gene are SQVTM and ANQGSEA. The CDR3 extends over 12 amino acids. The CDR3 DNA follows: TGCAGCGTGGAAGACGACAGGGACGAGCAGTACTTC. Its translation: CSVEDDRDEQYF.

This chain uses TRBV6-6 with TRBJ2-3; 9 positions match TRBD2. Germline values: CDR1 MNHNY, CDR2 SVGAGI (reference sequence). The CDR3 is 14 residues long. Trimming took 7 bases from V and 1 from J; bases not matched to a gene: 3. The CDR3 nucleotides read TGTGCCAGCAAAGCTAGCGGGGGCACAGATACGCAGTATTTT. Translation: CASKASGGTDTQYF.

The rearrangement uses TRBV30 and TRBJ2-3; D ambiguous. This CDR3 is 12 amino acids long. Germline V gives CDR1 GTSNPN, CDR2 SVGIG (reference sequence). V lost 0 bases to trimming and J lost 5 bases, with 6 bases between them. CDR3 sequence reads: CAWSVGGDTQYF. CDR3 DNA: TGTGCCTGGAGTGTAGGTGGAGATACGCAGTATTTT. Looking up the rest from reference TRBV30 and TRBJ2-3 gives the full variable domain: SQTIHQWPATLVQPVGSPLSLECTVEGTSNPNLYWYRQAAGRGLQLLFYSVGIGQISSEVPQNLSASRPQDRQFILSSKKLLLSDSGFYLCAWSVGGDTQYFGPGTRLTVL.

The rearrangement links TRBV5-8 to TRBJ2-7; tentatively, D is TRBD1 or TRBD2 (5 bases each). Germline V gene data show CDR1 as SGHTS and CDR2 as YDEGEE. This CDR3 spans 11 amino acids. V was clipped by 0 bases and J by 11 bases, with 9 bases between them. The CDR3 coding sequence is TGTGCCAGCAGCTTGGGTTGGGGGAAGTACTTC. This translates into CASSLGWGKYF.

CDR3 sequence reads: CASSVGVGGQNYGYTF. The CDR3 bases are TGTGCCAGCAGCGTAGGGGTCGGAGGACAGAACTATGGCTACACCTTC. The chain uses TRBV9 and TRBJ1-2; a possible D gene is TRBD1 (6 bases). CDR1 and CDR2 from the germline V gene are SGDLS and YYNGEE. CDR3 length: 16 amino acids. V gave up 0 bases and J gave up 2 bases, with 14 bases separating them.

This chain links TRBV28 with TRBJ1-1; perhaps TRBD1 as D (5 bases). V gave up 6 bases and J gave up 1 base, with 21 bases separating them. This CDR3 region has 17 residues. Germline loops: CDR1 MDHEN, CDR2 SYDVKM. The CDR3 spells CASSAYRVVGTNTEAFF. For the CDR3, the DNA is TGTGCCAGCAGCGCCTACCGGGTGGTAGGGACGAACACTGAAGCTTTCTTT.

The genes are TRBV5-1 and TRBJ2-1, with 11 bases aligning to TRBD1. Germline V gene data show CDR1 as SGHRS and CDR2 as YFSETQ. The CDR3 sequence is 15 residues long. The junction had 9 bases not matched to a gene; V was cut back by 5 bases and J by 8 bases. The CDR3 sequence is CASSFLPGQGDEQFF. CDR3 nucleotides: TGCGCCAGCAGTTTTTTACCGGGACAGGGGGATGAGCAGTTCTTC.